A selection of T cell receptor beta chains follows, all from one sample in a study of human T cells and chemical hapten exposure. One entry per CDR3 protein, called by TCRdb with MiXCR from the RACE reads. This sample yields tens of thousands of distinct CDR3 sequences, of which 8.5% to 10% are seen a single time; around 15% belongs to the top ten. Sample: whole blood, taken in connection with sensitization to the hapten diphenylcyclopropenone (DPC). The source is a woman in her twenties or thirties with alopecia areata. Some clones in this sample may be carry-over from other donors' samples. CDR3s leave out the opening cysteine and the closing phenylalanine or tryptophan.

J gene: TRBJ1-6
CDR3 length: 13
V gene: TRBV5-1
CDR3 protein: ASSLDRGMTSPLH

J gene: TRBJ2-6
CDR3 length: 12
V gene: TRBV28
CDR3 protein: ASSSVSGANVLT

J gene: TRBJ2-7
CDR3 length: 10
V gene: TRBV4-2
CDR3 protein: ASSQDFSEQY

J gene: TRBJ1-3
CDR3 length: 18
V gene: TRBV6-6
CDR3 protein: ASSYSVVGRPTSSGNTIY

J gene: TRBJ1-1
CDR3 length: 9
V gene: TRBV7-2
CDR3 protein: ASHSGTEAF

J gene: TRBJ1-1
CDR3 length: 10
V gene: TRBV29-1
CDR3 protein: SVHRDSSEAF

J gene: TRBJ1-4
CDR3 length: 11
V gene: TRBV21-1
CDR3 protein: ASRDGGNEKLF

J gene: TRBJ2-7
CDR3 length: 12
V gene: TRBV7-9
CDR3 protein: ASQAGQELYEQY

J gene: TRBJ2-3
CDR3 length: 14
V gene: TRBV7-2
CDR3 protein: ASSVRTSGGADTQY

J gene: TRBJ2-7
CDR3 length: 13
V gene: TRBV28
CDR3 protein: ASTSSGTGVDEQY

J gene: TRBJ1-5
CDR3 length: 13
V gene: TRBV12-3/TRBV12-4
CDR3 protein: ASSWGTGGNQPQH

J gene: TRBJ2-7
CDR3 length: 11
V gene: TRBV6-1
CDR3 protein: ASSGWQSYEQY